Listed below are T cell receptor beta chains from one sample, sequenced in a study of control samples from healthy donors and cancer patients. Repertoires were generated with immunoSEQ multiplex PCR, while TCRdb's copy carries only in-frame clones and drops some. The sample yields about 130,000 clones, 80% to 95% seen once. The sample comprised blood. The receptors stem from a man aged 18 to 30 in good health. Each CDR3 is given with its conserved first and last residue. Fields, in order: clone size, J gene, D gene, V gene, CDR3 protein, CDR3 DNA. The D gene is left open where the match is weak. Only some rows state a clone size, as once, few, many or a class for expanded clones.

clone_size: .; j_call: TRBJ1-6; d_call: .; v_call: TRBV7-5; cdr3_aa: CARSSTHTGTANSPLHF; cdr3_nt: TGTGCCAGAAGCTCGACACATACCGGGACAGCCAATTCACCCCTCCACTTT
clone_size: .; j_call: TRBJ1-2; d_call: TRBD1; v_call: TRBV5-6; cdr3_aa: CASSLVGQVLVWGYTF; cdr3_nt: TGTGCCAGCAGCTTGGTTGGACAGGTCCTGGTTTGGGGCTACACCTTC
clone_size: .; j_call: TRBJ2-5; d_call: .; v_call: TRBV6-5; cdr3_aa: CASRPGGQQETQYF; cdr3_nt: TGTGCCAGCAGGCCGGGGGGACAACAAGAGACCCAGTACTTC
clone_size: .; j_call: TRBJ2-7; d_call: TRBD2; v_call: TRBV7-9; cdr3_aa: CASRPPSGGAFYEQYF; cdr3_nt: TGTGCCAGCAGGCCCCCTAGCGGGGGGGCTTTCTACGAGCAGTACTTC
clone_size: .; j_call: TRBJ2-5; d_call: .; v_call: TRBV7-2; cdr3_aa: CASSFISMTGETQYF; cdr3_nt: TGTGCCAGCAGCTTCATAAGCATGACCGGAGAGACCCAGTACTTC
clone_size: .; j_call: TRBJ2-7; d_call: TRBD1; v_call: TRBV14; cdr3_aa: CASSQETGGLYEQYF; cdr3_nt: TGTGCCAGCAGCCAAGAGACAGGGGGCTTGTACGAGCAGTACTTC
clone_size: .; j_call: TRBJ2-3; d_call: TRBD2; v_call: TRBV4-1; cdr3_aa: CASSLSRLAGGTDTQYF; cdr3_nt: TGCGCCAGCAGCCTTTCCCGGCTAGCGGGGGGCACAGATACGCAGTATTTT
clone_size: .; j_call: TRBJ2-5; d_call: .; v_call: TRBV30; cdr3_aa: CAWSVLRSFGSGKETQYF; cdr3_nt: TGTGCCTGGAGTGTACTGCGGAGTTTTGGTAGCGGAAAAGAGACCCAGTACTTC
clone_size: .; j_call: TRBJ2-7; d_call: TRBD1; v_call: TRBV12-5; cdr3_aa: CASALPHTTGGEQYF; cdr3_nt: TGTGCTAGTGCCCTCCCTCACACGACAGGGGGCGAGCAGTACTTC
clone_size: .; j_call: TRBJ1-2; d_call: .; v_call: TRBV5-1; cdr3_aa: CASSLAGDNYGYTF; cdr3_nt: TGCGCCAGCAGCCTTGCTGGGGATAACTATGGCTACACCTTC
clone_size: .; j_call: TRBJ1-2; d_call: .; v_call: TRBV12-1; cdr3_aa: CASSPVIISNYGYTF; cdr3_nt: TGTGCCAGCAGCCCCGTGATTATCTCGAACTATGGCTACACCTTC
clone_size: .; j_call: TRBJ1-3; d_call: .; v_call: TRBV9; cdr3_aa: CASSVSANSGNTIYF; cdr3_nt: TGTGCCAGCAGCGTTAGTGCAAACTCTGGAAACACCATATATTTT
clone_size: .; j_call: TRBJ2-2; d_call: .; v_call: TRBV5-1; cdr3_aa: CASRIDWGHRELFF; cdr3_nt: TGCGCCAGCAGAATAGACTGGGGGCACCGGGAGCTGTTTTTT
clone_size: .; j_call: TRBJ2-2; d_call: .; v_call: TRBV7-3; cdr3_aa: CASSSRGGAPTGELFF; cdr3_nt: TGTGCCAGCAGCTCCCGAGGTGGGGCTCCCACCGGGGAGCTGTTTTTT
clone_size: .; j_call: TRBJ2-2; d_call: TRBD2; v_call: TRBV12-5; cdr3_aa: CASGLGTSGGNTGELFF; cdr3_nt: TGTGCTAGTGGTTTGGGGACTAGCGGGGGAAACACCGGGGAGCTGTTTTTT
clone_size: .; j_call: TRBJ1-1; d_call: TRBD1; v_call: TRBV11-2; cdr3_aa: CASSPTTGTTEAFF; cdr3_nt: TGTGCCAGCAGCCCTACGACAGGGACCACTGAAGCTTTCTTT
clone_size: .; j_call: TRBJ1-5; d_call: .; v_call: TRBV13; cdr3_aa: CASSLTGAGQPQHF; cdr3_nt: TGTGCCAGCAGCTTAACCGGGGCGGGTCAGCCCCAGCATTTT
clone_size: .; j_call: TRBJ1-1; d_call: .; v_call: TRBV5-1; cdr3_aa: CASSLESFSGKAFF; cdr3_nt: TGCGCCAGCAGCTTGGAATCGTTCAGTGGCAAAGCTTTCTTT
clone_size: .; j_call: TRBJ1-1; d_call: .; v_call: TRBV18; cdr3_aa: CASLQGDTEAFF; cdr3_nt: TGTGCCAGCTTGCAGGGAGACACTGAAGCTTTCTTT
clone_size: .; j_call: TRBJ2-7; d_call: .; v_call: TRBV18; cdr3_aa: CASSPQDDYEQYF; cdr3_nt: TGTGCCAGCTCACCACAGGACGACTACGAGCAGTACTTC
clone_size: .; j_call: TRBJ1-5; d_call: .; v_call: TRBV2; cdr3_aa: CASRALSPSNQPQHF; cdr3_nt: TGTGCCAGCAGAGCCTTATCACCCAGCAATCAGCCCCAGCATTTT
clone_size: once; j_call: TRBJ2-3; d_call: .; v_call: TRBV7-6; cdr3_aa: CASSLGAGRITDTQYF; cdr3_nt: TGTGCCAGCAGCTTAGGGGCGGGGCGGATCACAGATACGCAGTATTTT
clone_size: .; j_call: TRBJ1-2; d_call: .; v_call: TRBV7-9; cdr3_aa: CASENSGEGYTF; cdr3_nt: TGTGCCAGCGAAAATTCAGGAGAGGGCTACACCTTC
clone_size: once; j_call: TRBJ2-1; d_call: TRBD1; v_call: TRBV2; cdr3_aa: CATGQAQYNEQFF; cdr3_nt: TGTGCCACCGGACAGGCACAGTACAATGAGCAGTTCTTC
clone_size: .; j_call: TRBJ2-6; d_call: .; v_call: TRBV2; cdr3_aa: CASSESGANVLTF; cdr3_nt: TGTGCCAGCAGTGAATCTGGGGCCAACGTCCTGACTTTC
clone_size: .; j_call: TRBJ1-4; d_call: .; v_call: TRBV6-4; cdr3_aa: CASSDRGLRTGEKLFF; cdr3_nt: TGTGCCAGCAGTGACCGAGGACTGAGAACTGGGGAAAAACTGTTTTTT
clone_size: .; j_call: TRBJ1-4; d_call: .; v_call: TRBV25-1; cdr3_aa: CASSEWGGGNEKLFF; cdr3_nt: TGTGCCAGCAGTGAGTGGGGGGGCGGTAATGAAAAACTGTTTTTT
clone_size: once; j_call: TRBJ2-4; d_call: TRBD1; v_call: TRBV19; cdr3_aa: CASTLRWDRESKNIQYF; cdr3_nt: TGTGCCAGTACCCTGAGGTGGGACAGGGAATCCAAAAACATTCAGTACTTC
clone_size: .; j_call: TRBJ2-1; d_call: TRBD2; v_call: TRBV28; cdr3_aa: CASSPSGGAGDEQFF; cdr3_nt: TGTGCCAGCAGTCCGAGCGGGGGGGCTGGGGATGAGCAGTTCTTC
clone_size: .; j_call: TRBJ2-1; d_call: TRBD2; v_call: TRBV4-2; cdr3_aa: CASSPGTSGSGDEQFF; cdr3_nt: TGTGCCAGCAGCCCAGGGACTAGTGGTTCAGGGGATGAGCAGTTCTTC
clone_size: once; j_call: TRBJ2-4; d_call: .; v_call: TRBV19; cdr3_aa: CASSIDPRGIAKNIQYF; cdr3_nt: TGTGCCAGTAGTATAGATCCCAGGGGTATAGCCAAAAACATTCAGTACTTC
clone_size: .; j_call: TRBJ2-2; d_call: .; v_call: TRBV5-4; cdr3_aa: CASRVRANTGELFF; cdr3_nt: TGTGCCAGCAGAGTGAGGGCGAACACCGGGGAGCTGTTTTTT
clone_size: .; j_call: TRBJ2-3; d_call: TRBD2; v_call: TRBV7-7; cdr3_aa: CASAPGGADFPTDTQYF; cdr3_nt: TGTGCCAGCGCACCCGGGGGGGCAGACTTCCCGACAGATACGCAGTATTTT
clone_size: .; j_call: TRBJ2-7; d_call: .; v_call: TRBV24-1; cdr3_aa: CATSGVGHGGTYEQYF; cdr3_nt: TGTGCCACCAGTGGTGTGGGACACGGGGGGACCTACGAGCAGTACTTC
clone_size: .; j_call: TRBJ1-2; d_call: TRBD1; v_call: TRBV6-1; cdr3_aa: CASSETGNSYGYTF; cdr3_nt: TGTGCCAGCAGTGAGACAGGGAACTCCTATGGCTACACCTTC
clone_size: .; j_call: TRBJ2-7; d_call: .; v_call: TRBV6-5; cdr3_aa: CASSYAAGSYEQYF; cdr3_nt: TGTGCCAGCAGTTACGCGGCAGGGAGCTACGAGCAGTACTTC
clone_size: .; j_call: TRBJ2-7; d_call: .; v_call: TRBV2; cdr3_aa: CASSRLSTWRGRHYEQYF; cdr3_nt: TGTGCCAGCAGTCGTTTATCAACGTGGCGGGGCCGGCACTACGAGCAGTACTTC
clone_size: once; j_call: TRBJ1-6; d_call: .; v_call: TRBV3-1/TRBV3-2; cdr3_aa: CASSSRDYTKPLHF; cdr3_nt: TGTGCCAGCAGCTCCCGGGACTACACGAAACCCCTCCACTTT
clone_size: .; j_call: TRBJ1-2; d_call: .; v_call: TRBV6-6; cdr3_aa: CASSYSGQNPSGGYTF; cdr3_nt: TGTGCCAGCAGTTACTCAGGACAGAACCCTAGTGGTGGCTACACCTTC
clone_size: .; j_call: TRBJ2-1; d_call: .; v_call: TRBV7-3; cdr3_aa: CASSQTGSNEQFF; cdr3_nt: TGTGCCAGCAGCCAAACAGGGTCCAATGAGCAGTTCTTC
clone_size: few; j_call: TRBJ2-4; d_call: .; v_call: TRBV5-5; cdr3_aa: CASSQNRQALAKNIQYF; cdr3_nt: TGTGCCAGCAGCCAGAATCGACAGGCATTAGCCAAAAACATTCAGTACTTC
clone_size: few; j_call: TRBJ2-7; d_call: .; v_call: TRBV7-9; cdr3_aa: CASSLSRTYEQYF; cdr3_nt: TGTGCCAGCAGCTTAAGCAGGACCTACGAGCAGTACTTC
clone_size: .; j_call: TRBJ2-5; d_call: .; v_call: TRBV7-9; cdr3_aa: CASSFRDRQETQYF; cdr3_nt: TGTGCCAGCAGCTTTAGGGATCGCCAAGAGACCCAGTACTTC
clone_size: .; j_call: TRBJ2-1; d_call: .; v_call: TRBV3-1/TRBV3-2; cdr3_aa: CASSSWFVGFGSNEQFF; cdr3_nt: TGTGCCAGCAGCTCTTGGTTCGTGGGTTTTGGCTCCAATGAGCAGTTCTTC